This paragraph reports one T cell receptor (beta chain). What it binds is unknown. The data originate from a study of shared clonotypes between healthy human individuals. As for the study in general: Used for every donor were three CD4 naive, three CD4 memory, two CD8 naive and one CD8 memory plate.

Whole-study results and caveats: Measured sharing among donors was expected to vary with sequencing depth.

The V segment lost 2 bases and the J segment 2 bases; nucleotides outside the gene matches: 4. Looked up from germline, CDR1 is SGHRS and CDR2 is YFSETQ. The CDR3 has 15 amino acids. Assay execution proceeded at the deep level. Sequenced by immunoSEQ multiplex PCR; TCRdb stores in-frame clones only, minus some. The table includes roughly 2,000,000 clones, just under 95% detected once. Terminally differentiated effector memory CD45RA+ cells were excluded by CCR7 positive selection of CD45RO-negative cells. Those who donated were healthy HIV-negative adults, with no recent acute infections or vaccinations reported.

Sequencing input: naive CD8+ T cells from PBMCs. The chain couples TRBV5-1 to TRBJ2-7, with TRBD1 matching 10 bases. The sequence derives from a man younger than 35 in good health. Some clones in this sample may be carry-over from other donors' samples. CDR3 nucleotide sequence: TGCGCCAGCAGCTTATCCGGGACAGGGGCCTACGAGCAGTACTTC. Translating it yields CASSLSGTGAYEQYF.